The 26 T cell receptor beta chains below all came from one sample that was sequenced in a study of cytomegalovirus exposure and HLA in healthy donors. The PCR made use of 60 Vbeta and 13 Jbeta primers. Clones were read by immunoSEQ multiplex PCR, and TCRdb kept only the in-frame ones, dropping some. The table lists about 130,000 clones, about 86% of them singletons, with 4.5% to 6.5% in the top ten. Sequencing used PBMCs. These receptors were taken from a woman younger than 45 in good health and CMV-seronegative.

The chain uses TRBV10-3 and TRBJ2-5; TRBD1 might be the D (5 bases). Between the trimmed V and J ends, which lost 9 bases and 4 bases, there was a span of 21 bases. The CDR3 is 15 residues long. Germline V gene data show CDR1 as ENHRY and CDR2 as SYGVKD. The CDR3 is CAISSGFFLGETQYF. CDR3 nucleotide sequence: TGTGCCATTAGCTCAGGGTTTTTTTTGGGAGAGACCCAGTACTTC.

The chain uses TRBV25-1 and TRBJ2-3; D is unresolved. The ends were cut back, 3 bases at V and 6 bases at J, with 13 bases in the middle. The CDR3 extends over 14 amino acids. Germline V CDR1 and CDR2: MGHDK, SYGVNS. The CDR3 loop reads CASSDPGALDTQYF. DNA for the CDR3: TGTGCCAGCAGTGACCCGGGTGCGTTGGATACGCAGTATTTT.

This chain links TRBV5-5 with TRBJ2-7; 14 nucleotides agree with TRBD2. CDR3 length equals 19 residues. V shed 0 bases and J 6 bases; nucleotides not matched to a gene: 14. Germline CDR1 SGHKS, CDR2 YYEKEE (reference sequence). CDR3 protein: CASSLVVSRLAGGFGEQYF. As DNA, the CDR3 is TGTGCCAGCAGCTTGGTAGTTTCTCGACTAGCGGGAGGGTTTGGCGAGCAGTACTTC.

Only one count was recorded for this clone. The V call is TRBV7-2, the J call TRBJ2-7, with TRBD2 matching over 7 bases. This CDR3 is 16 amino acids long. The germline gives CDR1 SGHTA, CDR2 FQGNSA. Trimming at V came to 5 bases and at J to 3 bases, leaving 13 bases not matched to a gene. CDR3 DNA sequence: TGTGCCAGCAGCAGAGAAGGGCGGGACTACCTCTACGAGCAGTACTTC. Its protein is CASSREGRDYLYEQYF.

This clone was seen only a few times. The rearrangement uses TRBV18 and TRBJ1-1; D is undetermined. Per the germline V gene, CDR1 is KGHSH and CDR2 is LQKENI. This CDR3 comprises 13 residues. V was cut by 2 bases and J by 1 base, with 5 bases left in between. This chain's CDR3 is CASSPSKNTEAFF. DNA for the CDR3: TGTGCCAGCTCACCATCAAAGAACACTGAAGCTTTCTTT.

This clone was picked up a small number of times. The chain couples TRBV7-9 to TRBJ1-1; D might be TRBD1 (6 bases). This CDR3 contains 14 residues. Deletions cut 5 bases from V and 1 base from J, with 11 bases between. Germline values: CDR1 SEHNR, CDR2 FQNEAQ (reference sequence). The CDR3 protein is CASSNQQGNTEAFF. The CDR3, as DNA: TGTGCCAGCAGCAACCAACAGGGGAACACTGAAGCTTTCTTT.

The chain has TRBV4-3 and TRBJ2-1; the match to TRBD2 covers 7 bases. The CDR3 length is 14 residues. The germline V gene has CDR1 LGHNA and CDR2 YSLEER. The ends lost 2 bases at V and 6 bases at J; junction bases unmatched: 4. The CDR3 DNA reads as TGCGCCAGCAGCCAATGGGAGGGGCGCAATGAGCAGTTCTTC. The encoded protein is CASSQWEGRNEQFF.

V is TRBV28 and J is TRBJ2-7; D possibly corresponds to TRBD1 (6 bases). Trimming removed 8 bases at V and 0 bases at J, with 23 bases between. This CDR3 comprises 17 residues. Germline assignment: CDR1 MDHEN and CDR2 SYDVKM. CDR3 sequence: CASERYRSTRGSYEQYF. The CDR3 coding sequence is TGTGCCAGCGAAAGATACCGGTCGACCAGGGGCTCCTACGAGCAGTACTTC.

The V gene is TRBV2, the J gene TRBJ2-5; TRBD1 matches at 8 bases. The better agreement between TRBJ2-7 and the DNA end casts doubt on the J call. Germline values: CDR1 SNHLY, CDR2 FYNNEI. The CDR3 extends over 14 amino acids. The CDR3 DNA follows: TGTGCCAGCAGCGGTGGGACAGGCTTTTACGAGCAGTACTTC. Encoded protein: CASSGGTGFYEQYF.

In nucleotides, the CDR3 is TGTGCCAGCAACCCAAGCGGGGTTAACTATGGCTACACCTTC. It codes for CASNPSGVNYGYTF. The chain combines TRBV9 with TRBJ1-2; D gene ambiguous. The length of the CDR3 is 14 residues. Looked up from germline, CDR1 is SGDLS and CDR2 is YYNGEE. V was pared by 6 bases and J by 1 base, with 13 bases between.

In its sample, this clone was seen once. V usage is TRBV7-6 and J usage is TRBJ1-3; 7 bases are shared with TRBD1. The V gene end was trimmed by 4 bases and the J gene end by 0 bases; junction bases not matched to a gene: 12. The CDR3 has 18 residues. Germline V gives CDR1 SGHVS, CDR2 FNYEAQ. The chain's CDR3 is CASSSRQGPLLSGNTIYF. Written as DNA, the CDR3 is TGTGCCAGCAGCTCAAGACAGGGCCCCCTTCTCTCTGGAAACACCATATATTTT.

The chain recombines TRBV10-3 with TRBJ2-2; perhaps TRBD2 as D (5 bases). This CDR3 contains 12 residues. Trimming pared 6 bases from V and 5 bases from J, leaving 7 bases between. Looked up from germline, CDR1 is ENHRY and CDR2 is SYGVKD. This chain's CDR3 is CAIRRETGELFF. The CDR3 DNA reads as TGTGCCATCAGAAGGGAGACCGGGGAGCTGTTTTTT.

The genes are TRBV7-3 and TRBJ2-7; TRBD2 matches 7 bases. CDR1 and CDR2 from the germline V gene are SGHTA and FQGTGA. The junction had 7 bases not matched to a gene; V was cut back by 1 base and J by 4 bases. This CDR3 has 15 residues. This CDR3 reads CASSLMGGSLYEQYF. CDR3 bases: TGTGCCAGCAGCTTAATGGGCGGGAGTCTATACGAGCAGTACTTC.

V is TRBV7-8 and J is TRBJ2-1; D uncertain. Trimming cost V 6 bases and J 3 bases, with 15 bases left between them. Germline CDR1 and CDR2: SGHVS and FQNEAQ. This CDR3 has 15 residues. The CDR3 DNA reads TGTGCCAGCAGACGCAGCAGGCAGGACTACAATGAGCAGTTCTTC. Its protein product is CASRRSRQDYNEQFF.

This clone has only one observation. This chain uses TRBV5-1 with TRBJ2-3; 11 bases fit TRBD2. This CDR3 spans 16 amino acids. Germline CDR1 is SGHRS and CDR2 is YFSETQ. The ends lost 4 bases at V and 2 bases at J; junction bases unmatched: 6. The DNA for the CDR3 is TGCGCCAGCAGCACCCCTAGCGGGGGGACCACAGATACGCAGTATTTT. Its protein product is CASSTPSGGTTDTQYF.

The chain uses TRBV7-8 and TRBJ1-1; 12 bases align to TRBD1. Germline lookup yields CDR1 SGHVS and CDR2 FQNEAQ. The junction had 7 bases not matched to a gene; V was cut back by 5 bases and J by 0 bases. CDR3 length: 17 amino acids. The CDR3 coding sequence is TGTGCCAGCAGCAAGGGACAGGGGGCTGCCATGAACACTGAAGCTTTCTTT. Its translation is CASSKGQGAAMNTEAFF.

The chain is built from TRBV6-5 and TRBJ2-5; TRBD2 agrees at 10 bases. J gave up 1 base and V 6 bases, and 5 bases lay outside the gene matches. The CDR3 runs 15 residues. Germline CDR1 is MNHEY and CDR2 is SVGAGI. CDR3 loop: CASRRAGGTQETQYF. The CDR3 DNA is TGTGCCAGCAGGCGAGCGGGAGGGACCCAAGAGACCCAGTACTTC.

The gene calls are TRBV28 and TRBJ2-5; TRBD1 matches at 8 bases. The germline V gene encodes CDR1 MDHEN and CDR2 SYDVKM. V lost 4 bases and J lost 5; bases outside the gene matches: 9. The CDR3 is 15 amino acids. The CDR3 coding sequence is TGTGCCAGCAGTTCTGAAACGACAGGGGACGAGACCCAGTACTTC. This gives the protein CASSSETTGDETQYF.

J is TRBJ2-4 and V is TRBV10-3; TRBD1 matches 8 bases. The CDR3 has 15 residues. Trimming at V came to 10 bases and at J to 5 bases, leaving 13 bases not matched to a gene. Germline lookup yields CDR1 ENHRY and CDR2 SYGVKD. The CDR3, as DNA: TGTGCCACAAAAAGAGCGATGGACAGGGAAAACATTCAGTACTTC. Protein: CATKRAMDRENIQYF.

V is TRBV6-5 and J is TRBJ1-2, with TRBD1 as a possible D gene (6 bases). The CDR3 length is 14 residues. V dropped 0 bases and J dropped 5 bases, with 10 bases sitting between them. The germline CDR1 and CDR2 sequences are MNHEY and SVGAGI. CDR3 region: CASSYSPGVYGYTF. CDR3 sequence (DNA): TGTGCCAGCAGTTACTCGCCAGGGGTTTATGGCTACACCTTC.

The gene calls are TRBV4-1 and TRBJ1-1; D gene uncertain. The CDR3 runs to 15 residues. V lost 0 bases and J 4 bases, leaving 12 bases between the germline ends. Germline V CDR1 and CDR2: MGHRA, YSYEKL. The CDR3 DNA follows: TGCGCCAGCAGCCAAGACCGCGGACTGGGCACTGAAGCTTTCTTT. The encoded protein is CASSQDRGLGTEAFF.

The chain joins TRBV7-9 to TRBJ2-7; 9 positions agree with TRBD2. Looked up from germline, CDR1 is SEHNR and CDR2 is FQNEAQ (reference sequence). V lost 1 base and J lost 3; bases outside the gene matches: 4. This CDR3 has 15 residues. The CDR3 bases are TGTGCCAGCAGCTTAGATCTTAGCGGGGGCTACGAGCAGTACTTC. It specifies CASSLDLSGGYEQYF.

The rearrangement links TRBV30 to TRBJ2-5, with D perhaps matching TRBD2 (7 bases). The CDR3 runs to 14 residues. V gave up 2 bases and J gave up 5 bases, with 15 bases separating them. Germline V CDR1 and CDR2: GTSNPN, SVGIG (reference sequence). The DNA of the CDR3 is TGTGCCTGGAGTCCGGGGCGGGGGCATGAGACCCAGTACTTC. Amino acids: CAWSPGRGHETQYF.

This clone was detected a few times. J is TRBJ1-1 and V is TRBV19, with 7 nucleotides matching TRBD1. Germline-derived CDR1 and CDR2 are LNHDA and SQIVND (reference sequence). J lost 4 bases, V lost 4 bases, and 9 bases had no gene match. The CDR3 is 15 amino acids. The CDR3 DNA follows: TGTGCCAGTAGTAGACGGGGACAGTCCCCCACTGAAGCTTTCTTT. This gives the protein CASSRRGQSPTEAFF.

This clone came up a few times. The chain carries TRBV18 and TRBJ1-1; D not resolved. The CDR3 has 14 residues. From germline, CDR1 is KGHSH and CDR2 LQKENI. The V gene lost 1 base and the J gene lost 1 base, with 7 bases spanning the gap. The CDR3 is CASSPRQANTEAFF. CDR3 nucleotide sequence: TGTGCCAGCTCACCACGACAAGCGAACACTGAAGCTTTCTTT. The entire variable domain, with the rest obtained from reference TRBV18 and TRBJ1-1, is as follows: NAGVMQNPRHLVRRRGQEARLRCSPMKGHSHVYWYRQLPEEGLKFMVYLQKENIIDESGMPKERFSAEFPKEGPSILRIQQVVRGDSAAYFCASSPRQANTEAFFGQGTRLTVV.

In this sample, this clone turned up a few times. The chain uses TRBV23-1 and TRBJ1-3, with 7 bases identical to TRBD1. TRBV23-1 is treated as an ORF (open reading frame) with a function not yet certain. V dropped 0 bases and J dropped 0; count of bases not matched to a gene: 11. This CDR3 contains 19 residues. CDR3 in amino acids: CASSQSGTAPAGSGNTIYF. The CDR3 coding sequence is TGCGCCAGCAGTCAATCGGGGACAGCCCCCGCTGGCTCTGGAAACACCATATATTTT.